The T cell receptor (beta chain) under discussion was sequenced for a study of T cell repertoires in cytomegalovirus infection. Study-wide context: It was the public TCR beta signatures that indicated both CMV infection and matching HLA type. Study results and caveats: Carriage of CMV together with the relevant HLA was identifiable through cumulative public TCR beta family frequency. CMV-specific TCR beta clonotypes restricted by HLA-C were the ones dominating the ex vivo response.

This clonotype was detected only a few times. The antigen is undetermined. The V and J ends lost 2 bases and 4 bases respectively, with 11 bases between them. The length of the CDR3 is 14 residues. Germline V CDR1 and CDR2: SGHTA, FQGTGA. TCRdb reanalysed the reads using MiXCR and keeps one entry per CDR3 protein. This table holds 310,000 or so distinct CDR3 sequences, 20% to 25% found once. The sequence was collected from a human donor in good health (CMV status not recorded). Some clones in this sample may be carry-over from other donors' samples. This chain uses TRBV7-3 with TRBJ2-5, with D unclear. This material consisted of cultured PBMCs, taken from culture after CMV antigen stimulation. Here the CDR3 reads CASSLESQAETQYF. The CDR3 nucleotides read TGTGCCAGCAGCTTAGAGAGCCAAGCAGAGACCCAGTACTTC.